This is a list of T cell receptor beta chains from one sample in a study of blood T cell repertoires in COVID-19. Libraries were prepared by immunoSEQ multiplex PCR; TCRdb keeps only in-frame clonotypes and omits some of them. The table lists about 88,000 clones, about 83% of them singletons. The sample was peripheral blood. The receptors derive from a woman aged 65 to 85 with acute or convalescent COVID-19. Both conserved end residues are part of each CDR3.

v_call | cdr3_aa
TRBV15 | CATSGGQGRADTQYF
TRBV29-1 | CSVVIQDRDLNQPQHF
TRBV28 | CASSTSGALNYGYTF
TRBV19 | CASSIGVEDSMDEQFF
TRBV19 | CASSIVVGGAYNEQFF
TRBV29-1 | CSGSTSGGGSQFF
TRBV27 | CASSWDRANGELFF
TRBV5-1 | CASSRQGGDEQFF
TRBV12-5 | CASGLGTSGSGNTGELFF
TRBV19 | CASSIAGLYFSGNTIYF
TRBV7-2 | CASTPGGGSTGELFF
TRBV2 | CASSATPGYGYTF
TRBV6-5 | CASSYSGSSGNTIYF
TRBV4-1 | CASSRRTSPSTDTQYF
TRBV24-1 | CATSDLNGQGSYNEQFF
TRBV3-1/TRBV3-2 | CASSQEALGEPNTGELFF
TRBV19 | CATHPGTGEINQPQHF
TRBV7-9 | CASSLRTGLSDTQYF
TRBV18 | CASSPQGGADTQYF
TRBV15 | CATSRDPPAGGVTDTQYF
TRBV11-2 | CASSGLRTVEAFF
TRBV6-2/TRBV6-3 | CASSQPASGRTGELFF
TRBV21-1 | CATQWTGQFYNEQFF
TRBV29-1 | CSVVGQAYGYTF
TRBV11-3 | CASSLEGQPGLAGLRDTQYF
TRBV28 | CASSFGGNRGHGYTF
TRBV5-1 | CASSLQGNEKLFF
TRBV9 | CASSPSTGTDTQYF
TRBV10-1 | CANRTGTTNEKLFF
TRBV28 | CASSRGQGGYNEQFF
TRBV19 | CASSMNRAGYTF
TRBV9 | CASSVAHSMNTEAFF
TRBV7-9 | CASSLTGQGRDGYTF
TRBV2 | CASSKTGPLFSGELFF
TRBV19 | CASSFLGSYNEQFF
TRBV6-5 | CASKQGNGGYTF
TRBV7-9 | CASSLNRDGYTF
TRBV19 | CASSPPASGRLTGELFF